This is a list of T cell receptor beta chains from one sample in a study of human T cells and chemical hapten exposure. Each CDR3 protein gets one entry after TCRdb re-called the RACE reads with MiXCR. This sample has about 400,000 distinct CDR3 sequences; nearly 6.5% occur once, and the top ten carry around 6.1%. Sequenced here: whole blood, sampled in connection with sensitization to the hapten diphenylcyclopropenone (DPC). The source is a woman aged 18-29 years with alopecia areata. Some clones in this sample may be carry-over from other donors' samples. Both conserved end residues are part of each CDR3. The D gene is left open where the match is weak. The listing skips clone size in some rows; elsewhere it reads once, few, many or a size class.

j_call,v_call,clone_size,d_call,cdr3_nt,cdr3_aa
TRBJ2-5,TRBV7-3,few,NA,TGTGCCAGCAGCCAAAACGGGATCAAAGAGACCCAGTACTTC,CASSQNGIKETQYF
TRBJ2-7,TRBV12-3/TRBV12-4,many,NA,TGTGCCAGCAGTCCCCGAGGATACGAGCAGTACTTC,CASSPRGYEQYF
TRBJ1-5,TRBV6-5,NA,NA,TGTGCCAGCAAAGCGGGGCCGGTTCAGCCCCAGCATTTT,CASKAGPVQPQHF
TRBJ1-1,TRBV3-1,many,NA,TGTGCCAGCAGCCATGGGGCTGAAGCTTTCTTT,CASSHGAEAFF
TRBJ2-7,TRBV29-1,few,TRBD1,TGCAGCGTCGACAGGGGCTACGAGCAGTACTTC,CSVDRGYEQYF
TRBJ1-3,TRBV20-1,many,NA,TGCAGTGCTAGATTCTCTGGAAACACCATATATTTT,CSARFSGNTIYF
TRBJ1-2,TRBV2,few,NA,TGTGCCAGCAGTGAAGCGCTTCAGGGACCCCCTGGCTATGGCTACACCTTC,CASSEALQGPPGYGYTF
TRBJ1-6,TRBV5-1,many,NA,TGCGCCAGCAGCTTGGAGGGCAGGGAGGGATCACCCCTCCACTTT,CASSLEGREGSPLHF
TRBJ2-7,TRBV15,many,TRBD1,TGTGCCACCAGCCGACCAGGGGGCTACGAGCAGTACTTC,CATSRPGGYEQYF
TRBJ2-1,TRBV6-1,few,NA,TGTGCGGCTGTGGGAGGGGGGAGCTACAATGAGCAGTTCTTC,CAAVGGGSYNEQFF
TRBJ1-5,TRBV5-1,NA,NA,TGCGCCAGCAGCATAGGGGAGATCAATCAGCCCCAGCATTTT,CASSIGEINQPQHF
TRBJ2-7,TRBV27,NA,NA,TGTGCCAGCACCCTGAGGCAGGGGACCTCCTACGAGCAGTACTTC,CASTLRQGTSYEQYF
TRBJ2-3,TRBV5-1,NA,TRBD2,TGCGCCAGCAGCTTTGGACTACTAGCGGGGGGAGGAGATACGCAGTATTTT,CASSFGLLAGGGDTQYF
TRBJ2-3,TRBV20-1,few,NA,TGCAGTGCTTCGAGGAACCAACGACGATACACAGATACGCAGTATTTT,CSASRNQRRYTDTQYF
TRBJ1-2,TRBV12-3/TRBV12-4,many,NA,TGTGCCAGCAGTTTACGGGGACAATATGGCTACACCTTC,CASSLRGQYGYTF
TRBJ2-5,TRBV27,NA,TRBD1,TGTGCCAGCAGTTTAAAGACAGGGGGACAAGAGACCCAGTACTTC,CASSLKTGGQETQYF
TRBJ1-1,TRBV11-2,NA,NA,TGTGCCAGCAGCCCGAGCCTGGGTATGAACACTGAAGCTTTCTTT,CASSPSLGMNTEAFF
TRBJ1-1,TRBV10-3,few,TRBD1,TGTGCCATCAGCCGACAGGGTAAGACTGAAGCTTTCTTT,CAISRQGKTEAFF
TRBJ2-3,TRBV7-9,many,TRBD1,TGTGCCAGCAGCTCGGACAGGGGAGATACGCAGTATTTT,CASSSDRGDTQYF
TRBJ1-2,TRBV5-1,many,NA,TGCGCCAGCAGCTTGGAGGGAGACTTTGGCTACACCTTC,CASSLEGDFGYTF
TRBJ1-1,TRBV7-3,NA,NA,TGTGCCAGCAGGGGCGCCGGGGTAGCGGGAACTGAAGCTTTCTTT,CASRGAGVAGTEAFF
TRBJ1-2,TRBV6-2/TRBV6-3,many,NA,TGTGCCAGCAATCCGATGCTAAACTATGGCTACACCTTC,CASNPMLNYGYTF
TRBJ1-1,TRBV29-1,few,NA,TGCAGCGTTGGTACCAGGTCTACTGAAGCTTTCTTT,CSVGTRSTEAFF
TRBJ2-7,TRBV4-3,few,TRBD1,TGCGCCAGCAGCCGCCAACCGGGACAGGGGCAGCACGAGCAGTACTTC,CASSRQPGQGQHEQYF
TRBJ1-6,TRBV6-6,many,NA,TGTGCCAGCAGTTACGGGGAGAGCTCCTATAATTCACCCCTCCACTTT,CASSYGESSYNSPLHF
TRBJ2-7,TRBV3-1,NA,TRBD2,TGTGCCAGCAGCCAAGTGCCCGGACTAGCGGGGGGACCCGAGCAGTACTTC,CASSQVPGLAGGPEQYF
TRBJ2-7,TRBV12-5,few,NA,TGTGCTAGTGGTCTGGACGGAGCCTACGAGCAGTACTTC,CASGLDGAYEQYF
TRBJ1-5,TRBV15,NA,TRBD1,TGTGCCACCAGCGTAGACAGGGGCCGGTTTAGCAATCAGCCCCAGCATTTT,CATSVDRGRFSNQPQHF
TRBJ1-2,TRBV6-2/TRBV6-3,many,NA,TGTGCCAGCAGTCACGGACAGATCAACTATGGCTACACCTTC,CASSHGQINYGYTF
TRBJ1-6,TRBV5-1,many,TRBD1,TGCGCCAGCAGCCTGACAGGGACCTATAATTCACCCCTCCACTTT,CASSLTGTYNSPLHF
TRBJ1-4,TRBV27,many,NA,TGTGCCAGCAGTGAAGGGAGGTATCCTGAAAAACTGTTTTTT,CASSEGRYPEKLFF
TRBJ1-5,TRBV6-2/TRBV6-3,many,NA,TGTGCCAGCAGCGACAGCTTTCTCTGGCCCCAGCATTTT,CASSDSFLWPQHF
TRBJ1-1,TRBV12-3/TRBV12-4,many,TRBD1,TGTGCCAGCAGTTTCCTCGGACAGGGTTCCCCTGAAGCTTTCTTT,CASSFLGQGSPEAFF
TRBJ2-3,TRBV5-6,few,NA,TGTGCCAGCACCTACTCCGCGGACTCACAGTATTTT,CASTYSADSQYF
TRBJ2-1,TRBV7-2,many,TRBD1,TGTGCCAGCAGCTGGGGACAGAGGAATGAGCAGTTCTTC,CASSWGQRNEQFF
TRBJ1-1,TRBV5-1,few,TRBD1,TGCGCCAGCAGCCCCCGGGACAGGGGCGGCACTGAAGCTTTCTTT,CASSPRDRGGTEAFF
TRBJ2-2,TRBV14,many,TRBD1,TGTGCCAGCAGCCGATACCTAACCGGGACAGGGTATCCCGGGGAGCTGTTTTTT,CASSRYLTGTGYPGELFF
TRBJ1-5,TRBV12-3/TRBV12-4,many,TRBD1,TGTGCCAGCAGCTCTCAGGGGGCTCTAGGTCAGCCCCAGCATTTT,CASSSQGALGQPQHF
TRBJ2-7,TRBV11-3,few,TRBD1,TGTGCCAGCAGCCGATCCGACAGGGGAAGGGACTACGAGCAGTACTTC,CASSRSDRGRDYEQYF
TRBJ1-2,TRBV28,few,TRBD1,TGTGCCACCCTGGGGGACAGACAAATCTATGGCTACACCTTC,CATLGDRQIYGYTF
TRBJ2-7,TRBV27,NA,TRBD2,TGTGCCAGCAGTTCCAGACTAGCGGGGACCTACGAGCAGTACTTC,CASSSRLAGTYEQYF
TRBJ1-5,TRBV7-2,many,NA,TGTGCCAGCAGCTTAGATGGCAATCAGCCCCAGCATTTT,CASSLDGNQPQHF
TRBJ1-1,TRBV6-5,many,NA,TGTGCCAGCAGTTACTCCCTTGCTTTAGGACAGCAGTCTGAAGCTTTCTTT,CASSYSLALGQQSEAFF
TRBJ1-4,TRBV4-3,many,NA,TGCGCCAGCAGCCAAGGGCACTGGGGAGAAAAACTGTTTTTT,CASSQGHWGEKLFF
TRBJ2-7,TRBV20-1,many,TRBD2,TGCAGTGCTAGAGCGGGGGGGTACGAGCAGTACTTC,CSARAGGYEQYF
TRBJ2-3,TRBV7-2,NA,NA,TGTGCCAGCAGCTTAGAGGGGTCATCAGATACGCAGTATTTT,CASSLEGSSDTQYF
TRBJ2-1,TRBV10-3,many,TRBD1,TGTGCCATCAGTCTGAACACAGGGGGTTACGGCAATGAGCAGTTCTTC,CAISLNTGGYGNEQFF
TRBJ2-7,TRBV7-9,NA,TRBD1,TGTGCCAGCAGCTTCCGGACAGGGGCATCCTACGAGCAGTACTTC,CASSFRTGASYEQYF
TRBJ1-5,TRBV4-3,few,TRBD1,TGCGCCAGCAGCCAGAAGCTGGCCACAGGGGCGGAGAAGCCCCAGCATTTT,CASSQKLATGAEKPQHF
TRBJ2-3,TRBV12-3/TRBV12-4,NA,NA,TGTGCCATTTCAATCGGGGGCTCCCAAGATACGCAGTATTTT,CAISIGGSQDTQYF
TRBJ2-3,TRBV24-1,few,NA,TGTGCCACCAGTGATCCGGACTGGCAGTATTTT,CATSDPDWQYF
TRBJ2-3,TRBV6-5,many,NA,TGTGCCAGCAGTTCACCTAGCGTCATGGCAGATACGCAGTATTTT,CASSSPSVMADTQYF
TRBJ2-2,TRBV7-2,NA,NA,TGTGCCAGCAGACGGCCCGGCACCGGGGAGCTGTTTTTT,CASRRPGTGELFF